These 32 T cell receptor beta chains were sequenced from one sample in a study of cytomegalovirus exposure and HLA in healthy donors. The PCR contained 60 Vbeta and 13 Jbeta primers. Assay used: immunoSEQ multiplex PCR; TCRdb lists only in-frame clones, some missing. The sample records 170,000 or so clones, about 80% being singletons. Sequences were obtained from PBMCs. The receptors stem from a man aged 25 to 45 in good health and CMV-seropositive.

The chain links TRBV28 to TRBJ1-2; weak D call: TRBD1 (5 bases). V shed 11 bases and J shed 3 bases, with 16 bases lying between them. There are 13 residues in the CDR3. Per the germline V gene, CDR1 is MDHEN and CDR2 is SYDVKM. The CDR3 DNA reads TGTGCCTATGGTGGAGGGGCAGACTATGGCTACACCTTC. This sequence encodes CAYGGGADYGYTF.

This clone is termed medium-sized. The CDR3 loop reads CASSVGPGGATSSYNEQFF. The CDR3 region has the DNA TGTGCCAGCAGCGTAGGCCCGGGAGGGGCGACCAGCTCCTACAATGAGCAGTTCTTC. V and J are TRBV9 and TRBJ2-1; 8 bases are a match to TRBD2. The junction had 11 bases not matched to a gene; V was cut back by 0 bases and J by 0 bases. Germline CDR1 reads SGDLS; CDR2 reads YYNGEE. The CDR3 extends over 19 amino acids.

The chain combines TRBV6-1 with TRBJ2-7; D is uncertain. This CDR3 comprises 12 residues. V gave up 2 bases and J gave up 2 bases, with 4 bases separating them. Per the germline V gene, CDR1 is MNHNS and CDR2 is SASEGT. CDR3 DNA sequence: TGTGCCAGCAGTGAAACTGCCTACGAGCAGTACTTC. Translated, it gives CASSETAYEQYF.

This clone was detected once. The V and J genes are TRBV11-2 and TRBJ2-4; a possible D gene is TRBD1 (5 bases). The V end was cut by 4 bases, the J end by 3 bases, with 16 bases between. This CDR3 comprises 16 residues. Germline V CDR1 and CDR2: SGHAT, FQNNGV. CDR3 DNA sequence: TGTGCCAGCAGCTATGGTCGGCAGGGTAGCAAAAACATTCAGTACTTC. As protein: CASSYGRQGSKNIQYF.

The chain couples TRBV27 to TRBJ2-7, with 10 bases fitting TRBD1. This CDR3 region has 14 residues. The germline V gene has CDR1 MNHEY and CDR2 SMNVEV (reference sequence). The ends lost 2 bases at V and 3 bases at J; junction bases unmatched: 1. DNA for the CDR3: TGTGCCAGCAGTTTAGGGGACAGGGGCTACGAGCAGTACTTC. Amino acid sequence: CASSLGDRGYEQYF.

The chain joins TRBV27 to TRBJ2-5; maybe TRBD2 (6 bases). CDR1 and CDR2 from the germline V gene are MNHEY and SMNVEV (reference sequence). This CDR3 region has 13 residues. V lost 9 bases and J 5 bases, leaving 16 bases between the germline ends. This chain's CDR3 is CASSVREEETQYF. The DNA for the CDR3 is TGTGCCAGTTCAGTAAGGGAGGAGGAGACCCAGTACTTC.

This clone showed up just once. The DNA for the CDR3 is TGCAGCGTAGGACAGAGCTCTGGAAACACCATATATTTT. This translates into CSVGQSSGNTIYF. The genes are TRBV29-1 and TRBJ1-3; maybe TRBD1 (6 bases). V gave up 6 bases and J gave up 0 bases, with 9 bases separating them. Germline assignment: CDR1 SQVTM and CDR2 ANQGSEA. CDR3 length equals 13 residues.

The table lists this clone with a few counts. V usage is TRBV30 and J usage is TRBJ2-1, with D possibly TRBD2 on 5 matching bases. This CDR3 has 17 amino acids. Trimming removed 4 bases at V and 0 bases at J, with 19 bases between. The germline gives CDR1 GTSNPN, CDR2 SVGIG (reference sequence). This CDR3 is CAWKRKAEALSYNEQFF. The CDR3 nucleotides read TGTGCCTGGAAACGGAAGGCGGAGGCCCTCTCCTACAATGAGCAGTTCTTC.

The gene calls are TRBV13 and TRBJ2-5; TRBD2 matches at 10 bases. Germline V gives CDR1 PRHDT, CDR2 FYEKMQ (reference sequence). V shed 1 base, J shed 2 bases, and the junction held 4 bases outside the gene matches. CDR3 length equals 16 residues. CDR3 region: CASSLELAGTQETQYF. In DNA form, the CDR3 reads TGTGCCAGCAGCTTAGAACTAGCGGGGACACAAGAGACCCAGTACTTC.

The chain combines TRBV19 with TRBJ2-1; no firm D call. CDR1 is LNHDA and CDR2 is SQIVND in the germline V gene (reference sequence). Trimming cost V 9 bases and J 4 bases, with 13 bases left between them. The length of the CDR3 is 13 residues. The CDR3 is CARALRWYNEQFF. CDR3 nucleotide sequence: TGTGCCAGAGCTCTACGATGGTACAATGAGCAGTTCTTC.

By share, this clone ranks as medium-sized. The identical CDR3 is also encoded by other nucleotide sequences in the sample. V usage is TRBV11-3 and J usage is TRBJ2-7; unclear D gene. The V gene's germline CDR1 is SGHNT and CDR2 YENEEA. The germline V and J ends were trimmed by 4 bases and 0 bases, with 7 bases remaining between them. The length of the CDR3 is 13 residues. The CDR3 coding sequence is TGTGCCAGCAGCTCTCGAGACTCCTACGAGCAGTACTTC. It yields the protein CASSSRDSYEQYF.

Points on this clone: Other DNA sequences in the sample encode the same CDR3. This chain uses TRBV27 with TRBJ2-7; D possibly corresponds to TRBD2 (5 bases). The ends were cut back, 3 bases at V and 0 bases at J, with 9 bases in the middle. This CDR3 comprises 14 residues. Germline lookup yields CDR1 MNHEY and CDR2 SMNVEV (reference sequence). The CDR3 protein is CASSFRGSSYEQYF. The CDR3 DNA reads TGTGCCAGCAGTTTTCGAGGGAGCTCCTACGAGCAGTACTTC.

CDR3 residues: CASSLGRAGRFTGANVLTF. CDR3 DNA sequence: TGTGCCAGCAGTTTAGGTCGGGCAGGGAGGTTCACTGGGGCCAACGTCCTGACTTTC. The J gene is TRBJ2-6, the V gene TRBV27; D perhaps matches TRBD2 (6 bases). The germline CDR1 and CDR2 sequences are MNHEY and SMNVEV (reference sequence). CDR3 length: 19 residues. Trimming took 2 bases from V and 2 from J, leaving 19 bases between them.

This chain uses TRBV5-1 with TRBJ2-5; possible D gene TRBD2, 6 bases. V lost 4 bases, J lost 5 bases, and 15 bases lay in between. CDR1 SGHRS and CDR2 YFSETQ come from the germline V gene. The CDR3 is 14 residues long. The CDR3 DNA is TGCGCCAGCAGCCTGGGGACTCTGGCCGAGACCCAGTACTTC. Residues: CASSLGTLAETQYF.

To note about this clone: The junction differs from germline at one of its ends, possibly a read error. The rearrangement joins TRBV7-9 to TRBJ2-7; 7 bases line up with TRBD2. Per the germline V gene, CDR1 is SEHNR and CDR2 is FQNEAQ (reference sequence). This CDR3 is built from 12 residues. This chain's CDR3 is CSSRSRGEEQYF. The DNA of the CDR3 is TGTTCCAGCAGGTCTCGGGGGGAAGAGCAGTACTTC.

The chain carries TRBV11-1 and TRBJ2-1, with TRBD2 identical over 8 bases. The junction had 9 bases not matched to a gene; V was cut back by 5 bases and J by 0 bases. CDR1 is SGHAT and CDR2 is FQDESV in the germline V gene (reference sequence). This CDR3 is built from 17 residues. The CDR3 is CASSALLAGSSYNEQFF. CDR3 DNA sequence: TGTGCCAGCAGCGCGTTATTAGCGGGGAGCTCCTACAATGAGCAGTTCTTC.

J is TRBJ1-5 and V is TRBV7-9; the D gene is possibly TRBD1 (5 bases). Between the trimmed V and J ends, which lost 5 bases and 3 bases, there was a span of 11 bases. Germline loops: CDR1 SEHNR, CDR2 FQNEAQ (reference sequence). There are 14 residues in the CDR3. DNA for the CDR3: TGTGCCAGCAGCCACGACAGTCACAATCAGCCCCAGCATTTT. Translated: CASSHDSHNQPQHF.

J is TRBJ2-5 and V is TRBV5-5, with 8 bases matching TRBD1. CDR1 and CDR2 (germline): SGHKS, YYEKEE (reference sequence). This CDR3 contains 14 residues. Losses at the gene ends were 3 bases for V and 2 bases for J; bases not matched to a gene: 3. This chain's CDR3 is CASSYTGGQETQYF. The CDR3 region has the DNA TGTGCCAGCAGCTACACAGGGGGACAAGAGACCCAGTACTTC.

The rearrangement uses TRBV6-5 and TRBJ1-4; tentative D call: TRBD1 (5 bases). V lost 5 bases to trimming and J lost 0 bases, with 7 bases between them. Germline CDR1 is MNHEY and CDR2 is SVGAGI. The CDR3 contains 14 residues. The chain's CDR3 is CASSVTATNEKLFF. CDR3 DNA sequence: TGTGCCAGCAGTGTGACAGCAACTAATGAAAAACTGTTTTTT.

This clone was observed a single time. The chain employs TRBV19 and TRBJ2-6; possible D gene TRBD2, 5 bases. Germline values: CDR1 LNHDA, CDR2 SQIVND (reference sequence). Between the trimmed V and J ends, which lost 1 base and 0 bases, there was a span of 7 bases. The CDR3 consists of 16 residues. The CDR3 loop is CASSIVGSSGANVLTF. DNA for the CDR3: TGTGCCAGTAGTATAGTGGGGAGCTCTGGGGCCAACGTCCTGACTTTC.

The chain combines TRBV5-5 with TRBJ1-2; D ambiguous. V shed 4 bases and J shed 1 base, with 8 bases lying between them. In germline, CDR1 is SGHKS, CDR2 YYEKEE (reference sequence). The CDR3 length is 13 residues. The CDR3 loop reads CASSRDFNYGYTF. The CDR3 bases are TGTGCCAGCAGCCGCGACTTTAACTATGGCTACACCTTC.

V is TRBV28 and J is TRBJ2-2; 12 positions agree with TRBD2. J lost 3 bases, V lost 5 bases, and 4 bases had no gene match. This CDR3 spans 16 amino acids. The germline V gene encodes CDR1 MDHEN and CDR2 SYDVKM. CDR3 sequence (DNA): TGTGCCAGCAGTAGACTAGCGGGAGTCTACACCGGGGAGCTGTTTTTT. Its translation is CASSRLAGVYTGELFF.

V and J are TRBV6-4 and TRBJ1-2, with 8 bases fitting TRBD1. The CDR3 has 13 residues. Germline V lookup: CDR1 MRHNA, CDR2 SNTAGT. With V trimmed by 6 bases and J by 4 bases, 4 bases remained unmatched. The CDR3 DNA reads as TGTGCCAGCAGCGCCGACAGGGGCTATGGCTACACCTTC. The encoded protein is CASSADRGYGYTF.

The chain carries TRBV11-3 and TRBJ2-7; D may be TRBD2 (5 bases). Germline CDR1 SGHNT, CDR2 YENEEA. The CDR3 spans 15 residues. With 1 base removed from V and 4 bases from J, the gap between germline ends came to 14 bases. CDR3 sequence: CASSLVLSRRYEQYF. The CDR3 DNA follows: TGTGCCAGCAGCTTAGTGTTGTCACGGAGGTACGAGCAGTACTTC.

The chain recombines TRBV10-1 with TRBJ2-3; 10 nucleotides line up with TRBD1. The CDR3 is made up of 15 amino acids. V dropped 4 bases and J dropped 2; count of bases not matched to a gene: 3. Germline V gene data show CDR1 as WNHNN and CDR2 as SYGVQD (reference sequence). This CDR3 is CASSAGTGDTDTQYF. In nucleotides, the CDR3 is TGCGCCAGCAGTGCGGGGACAGGGGACACAGATACGCAGTATTTT.

J is TRBJ2-1 and V is TRBV25-1; 15 bases match TRBD2. The germline gives CDR1 MGHDK, CDR2 SYGVNS. The ends lost 7 bases at V and 9 bases at J; junction bases unmatched: 4. This CDR3 contains 14 residues. The CDR3 loop is CASIGTSGRTEQFF. For the CDR3, the DNA is TGTGCCAGCATAGGGACTAGCGGGAGGACTGAGCAGTTCTTC.

This sequence joins TRBV19 and TRBJ1-1, with a weak D call TRBD1 (5 bases). Germline V lookup: CDR1 LNHDA, CDR2 SQIVND (reference sequence). The CDR3 sequence is 14 residues long. The V end lost 3 bases, the J end lost 1 base, and 9 bases lay between the germline ends. DNA for the CDR3: TGTGCCAGTAGTATTGGGGCATCGAACACTGAAGCTTTCTTT. Residues: CASSIGASNTEAFF. Using reference TRBV19 and TRBJ1-1 for the parts outside the CDR3, the full variable domain is DGGITQSPKYLFRKEGQNVTLSCEQNLNHDAMYWYRQDPGQGLRLIYYSQIVNDFQKGDIAEGYSVSREKKESFPLTVTSAQKNPTAFYLCASSIGASNTEAFFGQGTRLTVV.

Note on this clone: In the same sample, other DNA sequences code for this CDR3. CDR3 region: CASSLAEGGGYEQYF. DNA for the CDR3: TGTGCCAGCAGCTTAGCAGAGGGCGGGGGGTACGAGCAGTACTTC. This rearrangement joins TRBV7-2 to TRBJ2-7, with TRBD2 matching over 8 bases. CDR3 size: 15 residues. Germline-derived CDR1 and CDR2 are SGHTA and FQGNSA. V lost 0 bases and J lost 4; bases outside the gene matches: 5.

V usage is TRBV5-1 and J usage is TRBJ2-5, with 13 nucleotides matching TRBD2. The V and J ends lost 0 bases and 5 bases, in that order; junction bases with no gene match: 4. Germline CDR1 SGHRS, CDR2 YFSETQ. The CDR3 covers 16 residues. The CDR3 nucleotides read TGCGCCAGCAGCTTGGGACTAGCGGGGGGTAGTGAGACCCAGTACTTC. Encoded protein: CASSLGLAGGSETQYF.

This clone showed up just once. The CDR3 nucleotides read TGTGCCAGCAGATTGGACTATTACAATGAGCAGTTCTTC. Protein sequence: CASRLDYYNEQFF. The rearrangement joins TRBV28 to TRBJ2-1; D might be TRBD2 (6 bases). Germline CDR1 is MDHEN and CDR2 is SYDVKM. CDR3 length: 13 residues. V lost 6 bases and J 4 bases, leaving 10 bases between the germline ends.

The rearrangement links TRBV7-3 to TRBJ2-1, with 7 bases fitting TRBD2. The V and J ends lost 5 bases and 0 bases, in that order; junction bases with no gene match: 10. The CDR3 runs 17 residues. Germline V gene sequence: CDR1 SGHTA, CDR2 FQGTGA. The CDR3 sequence is CASSPHPLASSYNEQFF. In nucleotides, the CDR3 is TGTGCCAGCAGCCCCCACCCACTAGCGAGCTCCTACAATGAGCAGTTCTTC.

This sequence joins TRBV7-2 and TRBJ2-3; 10 nucleotides match TRBD2. This CDR3 is built from 15 residues. V shed 4 bases and J 2 bases; nucleotides not matched to a gene: 3. CDR1 is SGHTA and CDR2 is FQGNSA in the germline V gene. The CDR3 is CASSSGLAATDTQYF. The CDR3 nucleotides are TGTGCCAGCAGCTCTGGACTAGCGGCCACAGATACGCAGTATTTT.